This T cell receptor (beta chain) was sequenced in a study of CD8+CD57+ T cells in acquired aplastic anemia. Turning to the study itself: Sorted CD4+ and CD8+ cell DNA averaged approximately 3.4 ug. Healthy-donor CD4+ cells averaged roughly 9.8 million reads. Findings and caveats of the study: Significance was not reached for CD8+ Simpson's diversity between patients and controls.

This CDR3 is 14 amino acids long. The V gene's germline CDR1 is KGHSH and CDR2 LQKENI. Trimming took off 3 bases at V and 8 bases at J, with 14 bases between the two ends. CDR3 and TCR beta VDJ profiling relied on genomic DNA as the template. TCRdb re-analysed the reads in MiXCR, keeping a single row per CDR3 protein. The table records more than 150,000 distinct CDR3 sequences, approximately 46% of them present only once. This clonotype occurred many times. The target antigen is unknown. The chain links TRBV18 to TRBJ1-5; D ambiguous. This TCR was recovered from a human donor in good health. The specimen was sorted CD4+, CD8+, or CD8+CD57+ T cells (not recorded which) from PBMCs. CDR3 in DNA: TGTGCCAGCTCACCTACCGCTCTCGTAAAGCCCCAGCATTTT. Encoded protein: CASSPTALVKPQHF.